This T cell receptor beta chain was retrieved from a study of monozygotic twins with inflammatory bowel disease. Study findings and constraints: The sharing of clonotypes with others was lower in IBD patients than in healthy twins, especially with disease activity.

On this clonotype itself: Its target is not known.

The authors used approximately 3.5 ug of total RNA per TCR library. Each CDR3 protein gets one entry in TCRdb, which reprocessed the 5' RACE reads and gives no DNA. This table holds about 350,000 distinct CDR3 sequences. Sequencing was done on a sample of blood. The sequence derives from a human donor with ulcerative colitis or Crohn's disease, or a healthy co-twin of an affected twin (not recorded which).

The CDR3 sequence: CASSFLPTSGNTIYF. The chain couples TRBV5-1 to TRBJ1-3. Germline values: CDR1 SGHRS, CDR2 YFSETQ. The CDR3 covers 15 residues.